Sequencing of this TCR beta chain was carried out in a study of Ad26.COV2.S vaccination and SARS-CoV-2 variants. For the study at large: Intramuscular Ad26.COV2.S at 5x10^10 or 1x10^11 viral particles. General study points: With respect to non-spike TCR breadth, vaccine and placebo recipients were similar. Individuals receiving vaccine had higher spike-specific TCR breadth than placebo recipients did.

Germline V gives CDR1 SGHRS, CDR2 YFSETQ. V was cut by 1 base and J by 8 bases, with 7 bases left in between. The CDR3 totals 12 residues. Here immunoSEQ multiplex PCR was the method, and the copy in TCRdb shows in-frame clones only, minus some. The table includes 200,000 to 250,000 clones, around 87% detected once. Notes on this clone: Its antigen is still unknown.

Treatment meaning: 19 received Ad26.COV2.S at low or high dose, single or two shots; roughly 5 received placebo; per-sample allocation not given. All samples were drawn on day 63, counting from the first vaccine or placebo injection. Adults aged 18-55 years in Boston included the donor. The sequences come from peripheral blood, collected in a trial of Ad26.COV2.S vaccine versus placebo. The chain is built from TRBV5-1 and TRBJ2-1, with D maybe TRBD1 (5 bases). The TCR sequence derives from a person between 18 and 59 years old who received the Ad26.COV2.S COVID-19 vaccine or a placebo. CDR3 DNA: TGCGCCAGCAGCTTGAGGGGCCATGAGCAGTTCTTC. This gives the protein CASSLRGHEQFF.